This T cell receptor beta chain was sequenced in a study of spatial heterogeneity in lung cancer. This clonotype has ten or more counts. This sample's time point: sample taken at primary tumor resection. Material for sequencing was whole RNA from tumor, nontumor lung or frozen PBMC, left unsorted. A single record per CDR3 protein comes from TCRdb applying MiXCR to the 5' RACE reads. The data hold more than 20,000 distinct CDR3 sequences, with about 4.5% observed a single time. Sequencing was performed on PBMCs, taken at surgery. The source is a male donor with early-stage non-small cell lung cancer.

DNA for the CDR3: TGTGCCAGCAGCTCGAGAGAGACCCAGTACTTC. Translated: CASSSRETQYF. The rearrangement links TRBV7-6 to TRBJ2-5; D unresolved. Trimming took 4 bases from V and 4 from J, leaving 4 bases between them. Per the germline V gene, CDR1 is SGHVS and CDR2 is FNYEAQ. The CDR3 totals 11 residues. The whole variable domain, filled in from reference TRBV7-6 and TRBJ2-5, reads GAGVSQSPRYKVTKRGQDVALRCDPISGHVSLYWYRQALGQGPEFLTYFNYEAQQDKSGLPNDRFSAERPEGSISTLTIQRTEQRDSAMYRCASSSRETQYFGPGTRLLVL.